Listed below are T cell receptor beta chains from one sample, sequenced in a study of blood T cell repertoires in COVID-19. This table comes from immunoSEQ multiplex PCR, and its TCRdb copy is limited to in-frame clones, with some not included. Among 200,000 to 250,000 clones listed, around 87% were seen once. The source material was peripheral blood. Every receptor here comes from a woman in her 70s with active or convalescent COVID-19. CDR3s include the opening cysteine and the closing phenylalanine or tryptophan. D genes are given only for firm matches. A clone size is listed for some rows: how often the clone was seen (once, few, many), or a class if it is expanded.

abundance	v_gene	d_gene	j_gene	CDR3nt	CDR3aa
.	TRBV4-3	.	TRBJ2-1	TGCGCCAGCAGCCCAAACACAGGGTACGAGCAGTTCTTC	CASSPNTGYEQFF
few	TRBV7-2	TRBD1	TRBJ1-6	TGTGCCAGCAGCTCATACCTCGACAGGGGCAGTAATTCACCCCTCCACTTT	CASSSYLDRGSNSPLHF
.	TRBV6-6	.	TRBJ2-1	TGTGCCAGCAGTTACTCATCCGAGGGTGAGCAGTTCTTC	CASSYSSEGEQFF
.	TRBV15	.	TRBJ2-3	TGTGCCACCAGCAGAGGGTGGCAGGGAGATACGCAGTATTTT	CATSRGWQGDTQYF
.	TRBV18	TRBD1	TRBJ1-2	TGTGCCAGCTCACCAAGGGACAGGGCCGATTATGGCTACACCTTC	CASSPRDRADYGYTF
.	TRBV10-3	.	TRBJ1-4	TGTGCCATCAGTGAGTCGGCAGGGAATAGAAAACTGTTTTTT	CAISESAGNRKLFF
.	TRBV7-2	.	TRBJ2-1	TGTGCCAGCAGCCCTGTTAGCGTAGCCTACAATGAGCAGTTCTTC	CASSPVSVAYNEQFF
.	TRBV18	.	TRBJ1-4	TGTGCCTCAACCCGGGTAGACCAGACTAATGAAAAACTGTTTTTT	CASTRVDQTNEKLFF
.	TRBV10-3	.	TRBJ1-6	TGTGCCATCACCGGGGGGACCAAATCACCCCTCCACTTT	CAITGGTKSPLHF
.	TRBV24-1	.	TRBJ1-4	TGTGCCACCATTGATTTGGAGCCCACTAATGAAAAACTGTTTTTT	CATIDLEPTNEKLFF
.	TRBV2	TRBD1	TRBJ2-1	TGTGCCACTAGGGACAGCAATGAGCAGTTCTTC	CATRDSNEQFF
.	TRBV6-5	.	TRBJ1-1	TGTGCCAGCAGCTCGGGGTCTACGAACACTGAAGCTTTCTTT	CASSSGSTNTEAFF
.	TRBV9	TRBD1	TRBJ2-1	TGTGCCAGCAGCGTGGAGGGGACAGGGGTGGGTGAGCAGTTCTTC	CASSVEGTGVGEQFF
.	TRBV7-2	.	TRBJ2-5	TGTGCCAGCAGCTCGGACTTTGGAGGGGAGACCCAGTACTTC	CASSSDFGGETQYF
.	TRBV6-5	.	TRBJ1-5	TGTGCCAGCGACAGGAATAGCAATCAGCCCCAGCATTTT	CASDRNSNQPQHF
.	TRBV12-3/TRBV12-4	.	TRBJ1-1	TGTGCCAGCAGTTTGCAAGCCCCTCGGGCTTTCTTT	CASSLQAPRAFF
.	TRBV2	.	TRBJ2-3	TGTGCCAGCGGACAGTTAAATACGCAGTATTTT	CASGQLNTQYF
few	TRBV10-3	.	TRBJ1-6	TGTGCCATCAGTGAGGGGGCGCATAATTCACCCCTCCACTTT	CAISEGAHNSPLHF
.	TRBV6-5	.	TRBJ1-6	TGTGCCAGCAGGTTGCTTCAGGGTCCACCCCTCCACTTT	CASRLLQGPPLHF
.	TRBV6-2/TRBV6-3	TRBD1	TRBJ1-5	TGTGCCAGCAGTTACTCGAGAGGGACAGGGAGGAGGGTTTATAGCAATCAGCCCCAGCATTTT	CASSYSRGTGRRVYSNQPQHF
.	TRBV4-3	TRBD2	TRBJ2-7	TGCGCCAGCAGCCAAGACGGACCGGGGGGCTCCTACGAGCAGTACTTC	CASSQDGPGGSYEQYF
.	TRBV19	TRBD1	TRBJ1-6	TGTGCCAGTTGGGACAGGTCAGGATCACCCCTCCACTTT	CASWDRSGSPLHF
.	TRBV18	.	TRBJ1-1	TGTGCCAGCTCACCACCTGGGGGCGAGGGGACTGAAGCTTTCTTT	CASSPPGGEGTEAFF
.	TRBV6-2/TRBV6-3	TRBD1	TRBJ1-5	TGTGCCAGCAGTTGGGGGCAGGGGGGCAGGCAGCCCCAGCATTTT	CASSWGQGGRQPQHF
.	TRBV5-1	.	TRBJ2-2	TGCGCCAGCACCGTCCGGACAGCTTACACCGGGGAGCTGTTTTTT	CASTVRTAYTGELFF
.	TRBV14	.	TRBJ1-1	TGTGCCAGCAGCCAAAATATGAACACTGAAGCTTTCTTT	CASSQNMNTEAFF
.	TRBV6-6	.	TRBJ1-1	TGTGCCTCGGGTGGAGAAGCTTTCTTT	CASGGEAFF
.	TRBV7-8	.	TRBJ1-5	TGTGCCAGCAGCTTGGCCGGGGGGGGCAATCAGCCCCAGCATTTT	CASSLAGGGNQPQHF
.	TRBV29-1	.	TRBJ1-1	TGCAGCGTTGAATCGACAACTGCGAACACTGAAGCTTTCTTT	CSVESTTANTEAFF
.	TRBV12-3/TRBV12-4	.	TRBJ1-5	TGTGCCAGCACGTGGGGGGATCAGCCCCAGCATTTT	CASTWGDQPQHF
.	TRBV5-1	.	TRBJ2-7	TGCGCCAGCCGAGATTATTACGAGCAGTACTTC	CASRDYYEQYF
.	TRBV6-5	TRBD1	TRBJ1-5	TGTGCCAGCAGTTACTCGGGACAGGGGGGTCAGCCCCAGCATTTT	CASSYSGQGGQPQHF